The rows below give T cell receptor beta chains drawn from one sample of a study of T cells in Graves' hyperthyroidism and ophthalmopathy. A single record per CDR3 protein comes from TCRdb applying MiXCR to the multiplex PCR reads. The sample includes around 530,000 distinct CDR3 sequences, roughly 18% seen only once; the top ten take approximately 16%. The sequencing sample was made of blood. Every receptor here comes from a woman aged 18-35 years with Graves' ophthalmopathy. Both conserved end residues are part of each CDR3. The D gene is left open where the match is weak. Clone size is not always given. Where it is, it says once, few, many or a class for expanded clones.

d_gene,j_gene,abundance,v_gene,CDR3aa,CDR3nt
TRBD2,TRBJ2-7,many,TRBV7-6,CASSSSGPSYEQYF,TGTGCCAGCAGTTCTAGCGGGCCCTCCTACGAGCAGTACTTC
TRBD2,TRBJ2-3,.,TRBV13,CASSTRPSGGAGSTQYF,TGTGCCAGCAGCACGCGGCCTAGCGGGGGGGCCGGTTCTACGCAGTATTTT
.,TRBJ2-7,many,TRBV7-4,CASSRTVPYEQYF,TGTGCCAGCAGCCGGACGGTCCCCTACGAGCAGTACTTC
TRBD2,TRBJ2-3,.,TRBV20-1,CSATQSGGAADTQYF,TGCAGTGCTACCCAAAGCGGGGGGGCTGCAGATACGCAGTATTTT
.,TRBJ2-4,few,TRBV19,CASTPRGKNIQYF,TGTGCCAGTACCCCACGGGGCAAAAACATTCAGTACTTC
.,TRBJ1-2,many,TRBV12-3/TRBV12-4,CASSLALDGSVHGYTF,TGTGCCAGCAGTTTAGCGCTGGACGGGAGCGTACATGGCTACACCTTC
.,TRBJ1-4,few,TRBV15,CATSRDKGKLFF,TGTGCCACCAGCAGAGACAAAGGAAAACTGTTTTTT
TRBD2,TRBJ2-3,many,TRBV3-1,CASSPSKGLITDTQYF,TGTGCCAGCAGCCCATCGAAGGGACTAATCACAGATACGCAGTATTTT
TRBD1,TRBJ2-1,few,TRBV27,CASSSQGAGYNEQFF,TGTGCCAGCAGTTCCCAGGGGGCAGGATACAATGAGCAGTTCTTC
TRBD1,TRBJ1-1,many,TRBV9,CASSPEDRGVNTEAFF,TGTGCCAGCAGCCCAGAGGACAGGGGAGTTAACACTGAAGCTTTCTTT
TRBD2,TRBJ2-7,.,TRBV3-1,CASSQGRTGGNDEQYF,TGTGCCAGCAGCCAAGGCAGAACGGGAGGGAACGACGAGCAGTACTTC
.,TRBJ2-1,many,TRBV6-2/TRBV6-3,CASSYSNEQFF,TGTGCCAGCAGTTATTCCAATGAGCAGTTCTTC
TRBD1,TRBJ1-1,many,TRBV5-1,CASSLGPEGTANTEAFF,TGCGCCAGCAGCTTGGGGCCCGAAGGGACAGCGAACACTGAAGCTTTCTTT
.,TRBJ1-1,many,TRBV6-1,CASRPMSYTEAFF,TGTGCCAGCAGGCCAATGTCTTACACTGAAGCTTTCTTT
.,TRBJ1-3,.,TRBV29-1,CSVRTTGNTIYF,TGCAGCGTGCGGACCACTGGAAACACCATATATTTT
.,TRBJ1-4,.,TRBV9,CASSVEGRADEKLFF,TGTGCCAGCAGCGTAGAGGGCAGGGCGGATGAAAAACTGTTTTTT
.,TRBJ2-1,many,TRBV2,CASRQATGNEQFF,TGTGCCAGCAGACAGGCTACGGGGAATGAGCAGTTCTTC
.,TRBJ2-2,few,TRBV27,CASSLSVAGTGELFF,TGTGCCAGCAGTTTATCGGTCGCGGGCACCGGGGAGCTGTTTTTT
.,TRBJ2-1,.,TRBV7-2,CASSSHGGRNNEQFF,TGTGCCAGCAGCTCTCACGGGGGTCGCAATAATGAGCAGTTCTTC
.,TRBJ2-7,.,TRBV20-1,CSARDRMSGYEQYF,TGCAGTGCTAGAGATCGGATGTCAGGATACGAGCAGTACTTC
.,TRBJ2-2,few,TRBV4-3,CANSQGDTGELFF,TGCGCCAACAGCCAAGGGGACACCGGGGAGCTGTTTTTT
.,TRBJ2-2,few,TRBV5-4,CASSPDGTHHTGELFF,TGTGCCAGCAGCCCGGACGGGACACACCACACCGGGGAGCTGTTTTTT
.,TRBJ1-5,many,TRBV6-2/TRBV6-3,CASSYSIPGNSNQPQHF,TGTGCCAGCAGTTACTCGATTCCGGGAAATAGCAATCAGCCCCAGCATTTT
TRBD2,TRBJ2-5,many,TRBV10-2,CASSEPLPNGGGETQYF,TGCGCCAGCAGCGAGCCCCTACCTAACGGGGGAGGGGAGACCCAGTACTTC
.,TRBJ2-7,.,TRBV30,CAWSDWEASYEQYF,TGTGCCTGGAGTGACTGGGAAGCCAGCTACGAGCAGTACTTC
.,TRBJ2-2,many,TRBV2,CASTEGRTNTGELFF,TGTGCCAGCACCGAAGGACGGACGAACACCGGGGAGCTGTTTTTT
.,TRBJ2-7,many,TRBV7-2,CASSYGTFSYEQYF,TGTGCCAGCAGCTACGGGACTTTCTCCTACGAGCAGTACTTC
TRBD1,TRBJ1-2,many,TRBV7-6,CASSLEAGGGYTF,TGTGCCAGCAGCTTAGAGGCAGGGGGTGGCTACACCTTC
.,TRBJ1-1,once,TRBV19,CASTWASNTGAFF,TGTGCCAGTACTTGGGCTTCGAACACTGGAGCTTTCTTT